This TCR beta chain was retrieved from a study of blood T cell repertoires in COVID-19. At the level of the study: Samples of COVID-19 (acute and convalescent) were obtained from the United States, Italy and Spain. Nucleic acid was either cDNA or gDNA, and it came from T cells, B-cell-depleted T cells, or PBMCs.

Per the authors' pipeline: Quantification of nucleated cells was approximated via reference gene primer amplification. The protocol was immunoSEQ multiplex PCR, while the TCRdb copy is restricted to in-frame clones and leaves out a portion. The V and J calls and clone size were taken over from that table, and D and trimming were inferred from the DNA. The table includes roughly 300,000 clones, approximately 85% detected once. CDR1 LGHDT and CDR2 YNNKEL come from the germline V gene (reference sequence). V shed 4 bases, J shed 11 bases, and the junction held 25 bases outside the gene matches. CDR3 length: 19 residues.

The TCR originated in a human donor in a cohort sampled during active COVID-19. V usage is TRBV3-1 (or the pseudogene TRBV3-2) and J usage is TRBJ1-5, with 8 positions matching TRBD1. The specimen sequenced was peripheral blood. The CDR3 loop reads CASSPDRGDVERVWWAQHF. The CDR3 DNA is TGTGCCAGCAGCCCCGACAGGGGTGACGTGGAAAGGGTTTGGTGGGCCCAGCATTTT.